A single sample is the source of the 24 T cell receptor beta chains below, sequenced in a study of tumor-infiltrating lymphocytes in primary liver carcinoma. Starting from approximately 500 ng of total RNA, TCR beta cDNA was produced with a primer in the constant region. A slightly modified ARM-PCR protocol with three nested multiplex PCR rounds produced these TCR beta libraries. Each of the first two PCR rounds ran 9 to 11 cycles with TRBV1-TRBV30 forward and C-beta reverse primers. TCRdb reprocessed the multiplex PCR reads with MiXCR, giving one entry per CDR3 protein. This sample has approximately 20,000 distinct CDR3 sequences; about 79% occur once, and the top ten carry 40%. Total RNA and DNA came together from 20-30 mg of bulk tissue without cell sorting. The sample consisted of liver tumor tissue from sampling region 1. Subset here: tumor region T1, superior pole. The source of these receptors is a young woman with primary liver carcinoma and hepatitis B virus infection.

By sample share, this clonotype is medium-sized. V gene TRBV29-1 combines with J gene TRBJ1-1; D is ambiguous. CDR1 and CDR2 (germline): SQVTM, ANQGSEA. Trimming cost V 5 bases and J 0 bases, with 10 bases left between them. There are 13 residues in the CDR3. CDR3 bases: TGCAGCGTTTATCACAGTCTGAACACTGAAGCTTTCTTT. Translated, it gives CSVYHSLNTEAFF.

In its sample, this clonotype was seen a few times. A read error may produce the germline difference seen at one junction end. The chain has TRBV4-1 and TRBJ2-5; D is tentatively TRBD1 or TRBD2 (5 bases each). CDR3 length: 13 amino acids. From germline, CDR1 is MGHRA and CDR2 YSYEKL. In nucleotides, the CDR3 is TGCGCCAGCACTAATCCGAGGGGAGAGACCCGGTACTTC. It translates to CASTNPRGETRYF.

About this clonotype: The conserved final phenylalanine or tryptophan is absent from the CDR3, which likely points to a read error. It is unclear where the CDR3 begins or ends on the DNA, so no DNA is shown, and the CDR3 is as TCRdb lists it. The chain uses TRBV24-1 and TRBJ2-3; the listed D gene, TRBD2, was not tested against the DNA. The CDR3 sequence runs 14 residues, both termini included. Germline V CDR1 and CDR2: KGHDR, SFDVKD. The CDR3 reads CVTSDAIGTVTLYS.

For this clonotype: The germline gene is not matched at one end of the junction; a read error may be the cause. The rearrangement links TRBV6-1 to TRBJ2-7, with 8 bases lining up with TRBD1. Germline values: CDR1 MNHNS, CDR2 SASEGT. The CDR3 spans 14 residues. Written as DNA, the CDR3 is TGTACCAGCAGTGAATGTACAGGGGGTTATGAGCAGTACTTC. It translates to CTSSECTGGYEQYF.

In this sample, this clonotype turned up once. The junction shows a germline mismatch at one end, possibly a read error. The CDR3 nucleotides are TGCACCAGTAGCGTACTAGCGGTAGGGCCCCGTTCGAACACCGGGGAGCTGTTTTTT. Amino acid sequence: CTSSVLAVGPRSNTGELFF. The chain links TRBV4-3 to TRBJ2-2; 8 nucleotides match TRBD2. CDR1 LGHNA and CDR2 YSLEER come from the germline V gene. CDR3 length: 19 amino acids.

This clonotype was counted once. The genes are TRBV5-8 and TRBJ2-1, with TRBD1 matching 7 bases. CDR3 length: 13 amino acids. CDR1 is SGHTS, CDR2 YDEGEE, per germline. J gave up 5 bases and V 4 bases, and 3 bases lay outside the gene matches. CDR3 in amino acids: CASSVDRHNEQFF. The CDR3 DNA is TGTGCCAGCAGCGTGGACAGGCACAATGAGCAGTTCTTC.

As to this clonotype: The missing conserved phenylalanine or tryptophan at the end of this CDR3 makes a read error likely. This chain joins TRBV6-2 or TRBV6-3 and TRBJ1-5, with D hard to call. Trimming removed 2 bases at V and 7 bases at J, with 9 bases between. This CDR3 has 13 residues. Germline lookup yields CDR1 MNHEY and CDR2 SVGEGT. CDR3 region: CASSYRNNQPQHL. CDR3 DNA sequence: TGTGCCAGCAGTTACCGGAACAACCAGCCCCAGCATTTA.

A note on this clonotype: Sequence at one end of the junction differs from germline and may be a read error. The chain has TRBV7-9 and TRBJ2-3; TRBD2 matches 11 bases. The CDR3 extends over 16 amino acids. Germline CDR1 and CDR2: SEHNR and FQNEAQ (reference sequence). The chain's CDR3 is CASSLLLAGAIDTEYF. In DNA form, the CDR3 reads TGTGCCAGCAGTCTATTACTAGCGGGAGCCATAGATACGGAGTATTTT.

Details on this clonotype: Mismatch with germline at one junction end may stem from a read error. The gene calls are TRBV9 and TRBJ2-6; D not resolved. The CDR3 length is 14 residues. Germline V lookup: CDR1 SGDLS, CDR2 YYNGEE. The CDR3 is CATSVLNGPNVLTF. CDR3 bases: TGTGCCACCAGCGTCTTGAATGGGCCCAACGTCCTGACCTTC.

This clonotype has a single count. The junction differs from germline at one of its ends, possibly a read error. The rearrangement links TRBV11-1 to TRBJ2-2; D might be TRBD2 (6 bases). The germline V gene has CDR1 SGHAT and CDR2 FQDESV (reference sequence). There are 16 residues in the CDR3. The CDR3, as DNA: TGTGCCAGCGGCTTAGTGGGGGGTACGGATACCGGGGAGCTGTTTTTT. Amino acid sequence: CASGLVGGTDTGELFF.

V gene TRBV5-6 combines with J gene TRBJ1-1, with a possible D match to TRBD1 (6 bases). Germline values: CDR1 SGHDT, CDR2 YYEEEE. The CDR3 has 13 amino acids. V lost 2 bases and J 10 bases, leaving 15 bases between the germline ends. The CDR3 sequence: CASSFRGRRGAFF. CDR3 nucleotides: TGTGCCAGCAGCTTCCGGGGTCGCAGGGGAGCTTTCTTT. Full variable domain (missing parts from reference TRBV5-6 and TRBJ1-1): DAGVTQSPTHLIKTRGQQVTLRCSPKSGHDTVSWYQQALGQGPQFIFQYYEEEERQRGNFPDRFSGHQFPNYSSELNVNALLLGDSALYLCASSFRGRRGAFFGQGTRLTVV.

V gene TRBV6-1 combines with J gene TRBJ1-2; D gene unclear. Trimming stripped 2 bases from V and 11 bases from J, with 30 bases between. The CDR3 consists of 18 residues. Germline V gene data show CDR1 as MNHNS and CDR2 as SASEGT. The CDR3 here is CASSERFLVHRSNIGYTF. Written as DNA, the CDR3 is TGTGCCAGCAGTGAACGGTTCCTGGTCCATAGATCTAACATTGGTTACACCTTC.

This clonotype turned up a few times. It may be a read error: a sequence one base away is much more abundant. The rearrangement uses TRBV6-5 and TRBJ2-2; 9 bases align to TRBD2. The V and J ends lost 4 bases and 0 bases, in that order; junction bases with no gene match: 3. The CDR3 is 16 residues long. Germline V gene lookup returns CDR1 MNHEY and CDR2 SVGAGI. CDR3 DNA sequence: TGTGCCAGCAGTTGTGGACTAGCGCCGAACACCGGGGAGCTGTTTTTT. It specifies CASSCGLAPNTGELFF.

For this clonotype: Compared with germline, one end of the junction differs, possibly owing to a read error. The gene calls are TRBV29-1 and TRBJ1-2; D perhaps matches TRBD1 (6 bases). The CDR3 has 14 amino acids. The germline CDR1 and CDR2 sequences are SQVTM and ANQGSEA. CDR3 amino acids: CSVARTVNLGRYIF. The CDR3 nucleotides are TGCAGCGTTGCTAGGACAGTGAACTTGGGTCGCTACATCTTC. Supplemented by reference TRBV29-1 and TRBJ1-2, the full variable domain reads SAVISQKPSRDICQRGTSLTIQCQVDSQVTMMFWYRQQPGQSLTLIATANQGSEATYESGFVIDKFPISRPNLTFSTLTVSNMSPEDSSIYLCSVARTVNLGRYIFGSGTRLTVV.

With regard to this clonotype: A read error may account for a junction end that differs from germline. The J gene is TRBJ1-4, the V gene TRBV12-3 or TRBV12-4; no clear D gene. The CDR3 is made up of 19 amino acids. The CDR3 is CANSLGNMSSFLNNEKLFF. The CDR3 bases are TGTGCCAACAGTTTAGGTAACATGTCAAGTTTTTTGAATAATGAAAAACTGTTTTTT.

Turning to this clonotype: One end of the junction fails to match germline, which may point to a read error. This chain joins TRBV11-2 and TRBJ1-6, with 8 bases that match TRBD1. The CDR3 runs 14 residues. Germline V gene sequence: CDR1 SGHAT, CDR2 FQNNGV. The CDR3 DNA reads TGTGTCAGCGGGAAAGAGACAGGGGATTCACCCCTCCATTTT. Amino acid sequence: CVSGKETGDSPLHF.

This chain connects TRBV11-2 to TRBJ1-5; the D gene is possibly TRBD1 (6 bases). V was pared by 4 bases and J by 7 bases, with 11 bases between. CDR3 length equals 13 residues. The germline gives CDR1 SGHAT, CDR2 FQNNGV. The CDR3 DNA follows: TGTGCCAGCAGCTCATTACAGGGCCAGCCCCAGCATTTT. Translated: CASSSLQGQPQHF.

The rearrangement uses TRBV11-2 and TRBJ1-1; TRBD1 might be the D (6 bases). The CDR3 is made up of 20 amino acids. V was pared by 5 bases and J by 10 bases, with 38 bases between. Germline V lookup: CDR1 SGHAT, CDR2 FQNNGV. The CDR3 DNA reads TGTGCCAGCAGCGCTCGGGACGGGGGGCGCAAGAGGTGGAGTGACACCGGAGCTTTCTTT. It specifies CASSARDGGRKRWSDTGAFF.

Remarks on this clonotype: Without the conserved terminal phenylalanine or tryptophan, this CDR3 likely stems from a read error. The DNA is left out, because the CDR3 cannot be placed on it with certainty; the CDR3 is given as TCRdb lists it. This chain connects TRBV6-5 to TRBJ1-6; the DNA was not compared with TRBD1, the D call given in the table. With termini counted, the CDR3 has 15 amino acids. Germline-derived CDR1 and CDR2 are MNHEY and SVGAGI. The chain's CDR3 is CASGERSAPLSPLHS.

This clonotype was counted only a few times. Its ends do not fully match the called genes, so a read error is possible. The chain uses TRBV11-2 and TRBJ1-6, with TRBD1 as a possible D gene (6 bases). The germline CDR1 and CDR2 sequences are SGHAT and FQNNGV. The CDR3 is 15 residues long. This CDR3 reads CASPITQGTNTPPHF. DNA for the CDR3: TGTGCCAGCCCCATCACCCAGGGGACTAATACACCCCCCCATTTT.

The chain links TRBV4-3 to TRBJ2-3, with unresolved D. Germline V gene lookup returns CDR1 LGHNA and CDR2 YSLEER. The CDR3 has 18 amino acids. Trimming removed 2 bases at V and 6 bases at J, with 24 bases between. The CDR3 reads CASSQSVWLGDPNDTQYF. DNA for the CDR3: TGCGCCAGCAGCCAATCGGTCTGGTTGGGTGATCCCAATGATACGCAGTATTTT.

A word on this clonotype: Its ends do not fully match the called genes, so a read error is possible. This CDR3 reads CANSTGRLVPRQHTNYGYAF. In DNA, the CDR3 is TGTGCCAACTCCACGGGCAGACTAGTTCCCCGTCAGCACACTAACTATGGCTACGCCTTC. The chain is built from TRBV28 and TRBJ1-2; D gene uncertain. Germline CDR1 and CDR2: MDHEN and SYDVKM. This CDR3 is built from 20 residues.

The V and J genes are TRBV14 and TRBJ2-7; a possible D gene is TRBD2 (6 bases). CDR1 SGHDN and CDR2 FVKESK come from the germline V gene. V lost 3 bases to trimming and J lost 9 bases, with 21 bases between them. The CDR3 consists of 15 residues. The CDR3 loop is CASSQAEGTDFVQYF. In DNA, the CDR3 is TGTGCCAGCAGCCAGGCGGAGGGGACTGACTTCGTGCAGTACTTC. Full variable domain (rest looked up from reference TRBV14 and TRBJ2-7): EAGVTQFPSHSVIEKGQTVTLRCDPISGHDNLYWYRRVMGKEIKFLLHFVKESKQDESGMPNNRFLAERTGGTYSTLKVQPAELEDSGVYFCASSQAEGTDFVQYFGPGTRLTVT.

This clonotype is a singleton in its sample. Its ends do not fully match the called genes, so a read error is possible. This chain uses TRBV30 with TRBJ1-4, with D unclear. The germline V gene encodes CDR1 GTSNPN and CDR2 SVGIG (reference sequence). The CDR3 covers 12 residues. The CDR3 protein is CAWNVLREKQFF. In nucleotides, the CDR3 is TGTGCCTGGAACGTCCTTCGGGAAAAACAGTTTTTT.